This T cell receptor (beta chain) derives from a study of blood T cell repertoires in COVID-19. Study at large: Spain, Italy and the United States supplied samples that represented acute and convalescent COVID-19. PBMCs, B-cell-depleted T cells, or T cells provided the cDNA or gDNA that made up the material.

The germline V and J ends were trimmed by 1 base and 6 bases, with 18 bases remaining between them. CDR1 GTSNPN and CDR2 SVGIG come from the germline V gene (reference sequence). The CDR3 covers 15 residues. Under the authors' procedure: Estimated nucleated cell counts came from reference gene primer amplification. Libraries were prepared by immunoSEQ multiplex PCR; TCRdb keeps only in-frame clonotypes and omits some of them. V and J calls plus clone size are reproduced from that table; the DNA served to infer D and trimming. The table records about 160,000 clones, roughly 88% of them present only once.

The sequence derives from a man aged 18 to 30 with acute or convalescent COVID-19. This chain joins TRBV30 and TRBJ1-1; possible D gene TRBD1, 5 bases. Sequencing was performed on peripheral blood. CDR3 nucleotide sequence: TGTGCCTGGAGTGGGAGACTCGGGGGGGGTGCTGAAGCTTTCTTT. This codes for CAWSGRLGGGAEAFF.